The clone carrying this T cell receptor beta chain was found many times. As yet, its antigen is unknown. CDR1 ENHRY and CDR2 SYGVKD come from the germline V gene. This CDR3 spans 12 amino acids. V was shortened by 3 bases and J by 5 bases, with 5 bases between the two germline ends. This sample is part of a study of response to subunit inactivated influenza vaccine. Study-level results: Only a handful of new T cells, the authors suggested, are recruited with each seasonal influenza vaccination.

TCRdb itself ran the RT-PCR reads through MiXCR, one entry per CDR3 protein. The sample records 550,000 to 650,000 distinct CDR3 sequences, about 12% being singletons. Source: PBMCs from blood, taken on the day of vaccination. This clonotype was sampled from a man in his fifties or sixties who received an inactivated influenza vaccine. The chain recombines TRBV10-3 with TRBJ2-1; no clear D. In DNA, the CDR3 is TGTGCCATCAGTGATACGGACAATGAGCAGTTCTTC. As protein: CAISDTDNEQFF.